One T cell receptor (beta chain) is described in this entry. The entry originates in a study of glioma-infiltrating T cells. The iRepertoire nested amplicon-rescue multiplex PCR amplified TCR alpha and beta CDR3s from RNA. For one-step reverse transcription and amplification, about 85-400 ng of tissue mRNA or PBMC total RNA was used. TCRdb redid the calling of the multiplex PCR reads with MiXCR, one entry per CDR3 protein. This sample has about 210,000 distinct CDR3 sequences; 25% to 35% occur once, and the top ten carry 20% to 25%. This TCR derives from a human donor with low-grade glioma or glioblastoma, undergoing nonglioma brain surgery, or in good health (not recorded which). Sequenced input: glioma tissue, nonneoplastic brain tissue, or PBMCs (not recorded which).

Written as DNA, the CDR3 is TGTGCCAGCAGTTTTCCGGGGGGCTCTGGAAACACCATATATTTT. Its protein product is CASSFPGGSGNTIYF. The chain uses TRBV12-3 or TRBV12-4 and TRBJ1-3, with D possibly TRBD1 on 5 matching bases. The CDR3 extends over 15 amino acids. The V and J ends lost 3 bases and 0 bases respectively, with 9 bases between them.